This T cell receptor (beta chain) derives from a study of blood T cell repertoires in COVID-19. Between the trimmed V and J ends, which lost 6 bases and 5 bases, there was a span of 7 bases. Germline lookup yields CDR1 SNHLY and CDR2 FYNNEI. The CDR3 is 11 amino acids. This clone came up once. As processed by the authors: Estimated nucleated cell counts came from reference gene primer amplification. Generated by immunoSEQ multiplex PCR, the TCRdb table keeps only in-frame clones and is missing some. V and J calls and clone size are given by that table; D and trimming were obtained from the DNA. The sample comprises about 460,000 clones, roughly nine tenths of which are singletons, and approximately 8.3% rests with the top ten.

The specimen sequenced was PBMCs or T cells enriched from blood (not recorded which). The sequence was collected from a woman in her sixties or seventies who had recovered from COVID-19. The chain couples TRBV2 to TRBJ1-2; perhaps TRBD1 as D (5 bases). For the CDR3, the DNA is TGTGCCAGCAGGGGGCTATATGGCTACACCTTC. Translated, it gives CASRGLYGYTF. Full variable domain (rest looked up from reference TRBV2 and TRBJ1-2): EPEVTQTPSHQVTQMGQEVILRCVPISNHLYFYWYRQILGQKVEFLVSFYNNEISEKSEIFDDQFSVERPDGSNFTLKIRSTKLEDSAMYFCASRGLYGYTFGSGTRLTVV.